This passage covers 22 T cell receptor beta chains from one sample sequenced in a study of blood T cell repertoires in COVID-19. Here immunoSEQ multiplex PCR was the method, and the copy in TCRdb shows in-frame clones only, minus some. The sample carries some 250,000 clones, more than 75% recorded once. Material: PBMCs or T cells enriched from blood (not recorded which). The receptors were sampled from a young man who had recovered from COVID-19.

The chain links TRBV7-2 to TRBJ1-5; no clear D. In germline, CDR1 is SGHTA, CDR2 FQGNSA. The CDR3 runs to 13 residues. V was cut by 5 bases and J by 6 bases, with 11 bases left in between. CDR3 residues: CASSATGGQPQHF. CDR3 DNA sequence: TGTGCCAGCAGCGCCACCGGTGGTCAGCCCCAGCATTTT.

The chain has TRBV7-9 and TRBJ2-7; TRBD1 aligns across 9 bases. The V and J ends lost 7 bases and 2 bases, in that order; junction bases with no gene match: 9. In germline, CDR1 is SEHNR, CDR2 FQNEAQ (reference sequence). The CDR3 length is 15 residues. This CDR3 is CASIPTTGGAYEQYF. As DNA, the CDR3 is TGTGCCAGCATCCCGACGACAGGGGGAGCCTACGAGCAGTACTTC.

The rearrangement joins TRBV18 to TRBJ2-1; TRBD2 matches 10 bases. The junction had 6 bases not matched to a gene; V was cut back by 5 bases and J by 2 bases. The V gene's germline CDR1 is KGHSH and CDR2 LQKENI. The CDR3 covers 16 residues. The CDR3 nucleotides read TGTGCCAGCTCATCCTCTAGCGGGAGCACCTACAATGAGCAGTTCTTC. Its protein is CASSSSSGSTYNEQFF.

The genes are TRBV5-1 and TRBJ1-4; 7 positions match TRBD1. The CDR3 is made up of 15 amino acids. Germline CDR1 SGHRS, CDR2 YFSETQ. Unmatched junction bases numbered 3, after V lost 4 bases and J lost 0 bases. The CDR3 bases are TGCGCCAGCAGCCGCCAGGGGGCAACTAATGAAAAACTGTTTTTT. Protein product: CASSRQGATNEKLFF. Filled out from reference TRBV5-1 and TRBJ1-4, the complete variable domain reads KAGVTQTPRYLIKTRGQQVTLSCSPISGHRSVSWYQQTPGQGLQFLFEYFSETQRNKGNFPGRFSGRQFSNSRSEMNVSTLELGDSALYLCASSRQGATNEKLFFGSGTQLSVL.

This clone appeared once. This chain uses TRBV3-1 (or the pseudogene TRBV3-2) with TRBJ2-5; D is perhaps TRBD1 (5 bases). The CDR3 sequence is 13 residues long. Trimming stripped 4 bases from V and 1 base from J, with 7 bases between. Germline assignment: CDR1 LGHDT and CDR2 YNNKEL (reference sequence). Here the CDR3 reads CASSLGPQETQYF. Here the CDR3 DNA reads TGTGCCAGCAGCCTGGGGCCCCAAGAGACCCAGTACTTC.

The gene calls are TRBV20-1 and TRBJ2-2; perhaps TRBD2 as D (6 bases). Looked up from germline, CDR1 is DFQATT and CDR2 is SNEGSKA (reference sequence). The CDR3 is made up of 13 amino acids. Trimming took 3 bases from V and 6 from J, leaving 11 bases between them. The CDR3 region is CSASSGDAGELFF. The CDR3 DNA reads TGCAGTGCTAGTAGCGGAGACGCCGGGGAGCTGTTTTTT.

This chain links TRBV24-1 with TRBJ1-2; a weak D match, TRBD1 (5 bases). In germline, CDR1 is KGHDR, CDR2 SFDVKD. The CDR3 is 14 residues long. The germline V and J ends were trimmed by 3 bases and 1 base, with 8 bases remaining between them. CDR3 in DNA: TGTGCCACCAGTGATCACAGGTTTAACTATGGCTACACCTTC. Its protein is CATSDHRFNYGYTF.

This sequence joins TRBV30 and TRBJ1-1; D is unresolved. V lost 0 bases and J lost 7, with 9 bases in between. The CDR3 length is 12 residues. Germline V lookup: CDR1 GTSNPN, CDR2 SVGIG (reference sequence). CDR3 bases: TGTGCCTGGAGTGTACTAGGACTTGAAGCTTTCTTT. Amino acid sequence: CAWSVLGLEAFF.

CDR3 sequence: CASSHGRLYEQYF. The DNA for the CDR3 is TGTGCCAGCAGCCACGGGAGGCTCTACGAGCAGTACTTC. V usage is TRBV4-2 and J usage is TRBJ2-7, with 7 bases matching TRBD2. This CDR3 region has 13 residues. In germline, CDR1 is LGHNA, CDR2 YNFKEQ. Trimming took 3 bases from V and 3 from J; bases not matched to a gene: 2.

CDR3 loop: CASQTGTIYEQYF. The CDR3 nucleotides are TGTGCCAGCCAGACCGGGACAATCTACGAGCAGTACTTC. The rearrangement uses TRBV28 and TRBJ2-7, with a weak D call TRBD1 (6 bases). This CDR3 contains 13 residues. The V gene lost 8 bases and the J gene lost 3 bases, with 14 bases spanning the gap. Germline-derived CDR1 and CDR2 are MDHEN and SYDVKM.

The V gene is TRBV28, the J gene TRBJ1-5; TRBD1 agrees at 7 bases. With 6 bases clipped from V and 0 bases from J, the junction kept 17 bases outside the gene matches. The CDR3 has 19 residues. CDR1 and CDR2 from the germline V gene are MDHEN and SYDVKM. CDR3 coding DNA: TGTGCCAGCAGCTCACCCACTGCCAGGGGGTCAGATAGCAATCAGCCCCAGCATTTT. The encoded protein is CASSSPTARGSDSNQPQHF.

The chain employs TRBV7-8 and TRBJ1-1; TRBD1 is a possible D gene (5 bases). The CDR3 loop spans 14 amino acids. V lost 6 bases, J lost 4 bases, and 15 bases lay in between. The V gene's germline CDR1 is SGHVS and CDR2 FQNEAQ. The CDR3 sequence: CASRSRVVGTEAFF. CDR3 bases: TGTGCCAGCAGATCCAGGGTGGTAGGCACTGAAGCTTTCTTT.

The chain has TRBV12-5 and TRBJ1-1; TRBD1 matches 7 bases. The CDR3 spans 22 residues. J was trimmed by 1 base and V by 2 bases; bases with no gene match: 25. CDR1 is LGHNT, CDR2 FRNRAP, per germline. The CDR3 protein is CASGLPRGYSRDRKGQNTEAFF. DNA of the CDR3: TGTGCTAGTGGTTTGCCAAGGGGGTATAGCCGGGACAGAAAGGGGCAGAACACTGAAGCTTTCTTT.

The chain combines TRBV5-1 with TRBJ2-2, with 11 bases lining up with TRBD1. The CDR3 consists of 15 residues. CDR1 and CDR2 (germline): SGHRS, YFSETQ. V was pared by 3 bases and J by 4 bases, with 2 bases of the junction left unmatched. The CDR3 is CASSWGTGGTGELFF. CDR3 nucleotides: TGCGCCAGCAGCTGGGGGACAGGGGGCACCGGGGAGCTGTTTTTT. Based on the CDR3 plus reference TRBV5-1 and TRBJ2-2, the full variable domain is KAGVTQTPRYLIKTRGQQVTLSCSPISGHRSVSWYQQTPGQGLQFLFEYFSETQRNKGNFPGRFSGRQFSNSRSEMNVSTLELGDSALYLCASSWGTGGTGELFFGEGSRLTVL.

The chain combines TRBV7-9 with TRBJ2-7; 7 nucleotides match TRBD1. The CDR3 contains 11 residues. CDR1 is SEHNR and CDR2 is FQNEAQ in the germline V gene (reference sequence). V lost 3 bases to trimming and J lost 7 bases; unmatched junction nucleotides: 0. The CDR3 protein is CASSLGQEQYF. In nucleotides, the CDR3 is TGTGCCAGCAGCTTGGGACAGGAGCAGTACTTC.

The CDR3 DNA sequence: TGTGCCAGTAATACCCGGAGGCACAGAATTTACTGTGAAAAACTGTTTTTT. Encoded protein: CASNTRRHRIYCEKLFF. This rearrangement joins TRBV19 to TRBJ1-4; D not resolved. The germline V and J ends were trimmed by 7 bases and 7 bases, with 25 bases remaining between them. CDR3 length equals 17 residues. CDR1 and CDR2 (germline): LNHDA, SQIVND (reference sequence).

The rearrangement joins TRBV20-1 to TRBJ1-2; D call uncertain. The germline gives CDR1 DFQATT, CDR2 SNEGSKA (reference sequence). The V end lost 2 bases, the J end lost 4 bases, and 5 bases lay between the germline ends. The CDR3 has 11 residues. This chain's CDR3 is CSARPVYGYTF. The CDR3 nucleotides are TGCAGTGCTAGACCGGTCTATGGCTACACCTTC.

This chain joins TRBV5-6 and TRBJ2-5; the match to TRBD2 covers 12 bases. The germline CDR1 and CDR2 sequences are SGHDT and YYEEEE. The CDR3 extends over 17 amino acids. The J segment lost 0 bases and the V segment lost 4 bases, leaving 7 bases of the junction unmatched. The CDR3 protein is CASSMGLAGGYQETQYF. The CDR3 DNA reads TGTGCCAGCAGCATGGGTCTAGCGGGAGGGTACCAAGAGACCCAGTACTTC.

V usage is TRBV28 and J usage is TRBJ1-2; 7 nucleotides agree with TRBD1. CDR3 size: 15 residues. Germline V gives CDR1 MDHEN, CDR2 SYDVKM. The junction had 7 bases not matched to a gene; V was cut back by 6 bases and J by 0 bases. The CDR3 loop reads CASRATGAPNYGYTF. CDR3 DNA: TGTGCCAGCAGGGCTACAGGGGCCCCTAACTATGGCTACACCTTC.

This rearrangement joins TRBV7-2 to TRBJ1-3; D remains ambiguous. Germline V gene sequence: CDR1 SGHTA, CDR2 FQGNSA. Trimming removed 1 base at V and 0 bases at J, with 10 bases between. This CDR3 region has 16 residues. The CDR3 DNA is TGTGCCAGCAGCTTAGTGCACACCGACTCTGGAAACACCATATATTTT. The encoded protein is CASSLVHTDSGNTIYF.

This clone was found a few times. The chain employs TRBV4-1 and TRBJ2-7; 8 nucleotides agree with TRBD1. The CDR3 sequence is 16 residues long. V was clipped by 3 bases and J by 3 bases; unmatched bases: 10. CDR1 is MGHRA, CDR2 YSYEKL, per germline. The DNA for the CDR3 is TGCGCCAGCAGCCAGGAGGGTGGGGACAGGTTCTACGAGCAGTACTTC. This translates into CASSQEGGDRFYEQYF.

J is TRBJ1-4 and V is TRBV19; D ambiguous. V dropped 3 bases and J dropped 5 bases, with 10 bases sitting between them. CDR3 length: 14 residues. Germline CDR1 LNHDA, CDR2 SQIVND (reference sequence). The CDR3 DNA reads TGTGCCAGTAGTATGAGGGATTGGAATGAAAAACTGTTTTTT. It codes for CASSMRDWNEKLFF.